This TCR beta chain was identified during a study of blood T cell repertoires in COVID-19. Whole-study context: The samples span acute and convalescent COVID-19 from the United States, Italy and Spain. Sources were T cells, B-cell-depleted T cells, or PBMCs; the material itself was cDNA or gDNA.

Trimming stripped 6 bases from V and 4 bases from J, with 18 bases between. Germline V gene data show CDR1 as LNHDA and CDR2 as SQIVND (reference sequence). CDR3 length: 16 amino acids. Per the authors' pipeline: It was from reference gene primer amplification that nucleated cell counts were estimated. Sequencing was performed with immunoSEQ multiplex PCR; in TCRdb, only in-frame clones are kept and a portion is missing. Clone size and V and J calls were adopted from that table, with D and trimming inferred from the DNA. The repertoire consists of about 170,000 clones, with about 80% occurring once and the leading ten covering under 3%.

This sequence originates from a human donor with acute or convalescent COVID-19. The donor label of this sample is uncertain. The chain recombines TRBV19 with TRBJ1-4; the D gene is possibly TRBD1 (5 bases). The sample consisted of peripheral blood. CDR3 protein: CASRPGGTVINEKLFF. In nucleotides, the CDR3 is TGTGCCAGTAGACCCGGGGGGACGGTCATTAATGAAAAACTGTTTTTT.